Presented here are 12 T cell receptor beta chains from one specimen sequenced in a study of circulating and synovial CD4+ cells in juvenile arthritis. Sequencing used immunoSEQ multiplex PCR; TCRdb keeps in-frame clones, though not all of them. This table has 30,000 to 40,000 clones, about 95% appearing once. Input material: CD4+ T cells from blood. The receptors shown here come from a human donor with juvenile idiopathic arthritis.

The V call is TRBV11-2, the J call TRBJ2-5; TRBD2 aligns across 7 bases. The V and J ends lost 1 base and 3 bases, in that order; junction bases with no gene match: 11. The germline CDR1 and CDR2 sequences are SGHAT and FQNNGV. The CDR3 covers 17 residues. The CDR3 DNA follows: TGTGCCAGCAGCTTAGGATCACCGCTAGCGGCAAAAGAGACCCAGTACTTC. This translates into CASSLGSPLAAKETQYF. Variable domain in full (rest from reference TRBV11-2 and TRBJ2-5): EAGVAQSPRYKIIEKRQSVAFWCNPISGHATLYWYQQILGQGPKLLIQFQNNGVVDDSQLPKDRFSAERLKGVDSTLKIQPAKLEDSAVYLCASSLGSPLAAKETQYFGPGTRLLVL.

This chain links TRBV19 with TRBJ2-2, with D possibly matching TRBD2 (5 bases). Germline V gives CDR1 LNHDA, CDR2 SQIVND (reference sequence). With 3 bases removed from V and 5 bases from J, the gap between germline ends came to 10 bases. This CDR3 contains 14 residues. CDR3 coding DNA: TGTGCCAGTAGTATTGAGGGCGGGACCGGGGAGCTGTTTTTT. Protein: CASSIEGGTGELFF.

This chain connects TRBV11-3 to TRBJ2-1; 10 bases are shared with TRBD1. CDR1 SGHNT and CDR2 YENEEA come from the germline V gene. V shed 4 bases and J 5 bases; nucleotides not matched to a gene: 8. The CDR3 consists of 16 residues. CDR3 residues: CASSWGGQGGHNEQFF. The CDR3 nucleotides read TGTGCCAGCAGCTGGGGCGGACAGGGGGGGCACAATGAGCAGTTCTTC.

In this sample, this clone turned up once. The chain has TRBV6-5 and TRBJ2-3, with a weak D call TRBD1 (7 bases). Germline CDR1 reads MNHEY; CDR2 reads SVGAGI. V was pared by 8 bases and J by 1 base, with 16 bases between. This CDR3 comprises 15 residues. CDR3 protein: CASSGGSAGTDTQYF. CDR3 nucleotides: TGTGCCAGCTCAGGGGGGTCAGCGGGCACAGATACGCAGTATTTT.

This sequence joins TRBV6-1 and TRBJ1-4, with 10 positions matching TRBD1. Germline CDR1 reads MNHNS; CDR2 reads SASEGT. The CDR3 consists of 15 residues. J lost 7 bases, V lost 6 bases, and 8 bases had no gene match. DNA of the CDR3: TGTGCCAGCAGGACAGGGGGCCTCCTCGGTGAAAAACTGTTTTTT. This sequence encodes CASRTGGLLGEKLFF.

The count of this clone is one. This chain joins TRBV30 and TRBJ1-2; D is unresolved. CDR1 is GTSNPN, CDR2 SVGIG, per germline (reference sequence). The CDR3 covers 13 residues. The germline V and J ends were trimmed by 3 bases and 5 bases, with 13 bases remaining between them. Written as DNA, the CDR3 is TGTGCCTGGAGACCCGACGGAGGGTATGGCTACACCTTC. This translates into CAWRPDGGYGYTF. The full variable domain, in which reference TRBV30 and TRBJ1-2 provide the parts outside the CDR3, is SQTIHQWPATLVQPVGSPLSLECTVEGTSNPNLYWYRQAAGRGLQLLFYSVGIGQISSEVPQNLSASRPQDRQFILSSKKLLLSDSGFYLCAWRPDGGYGYTFGSGTRLTVV.

The CDR3 sequence is CASQGDYGYTF. The CDR3 nucleotides are TGTGCCAGCCAGGGCGACTATGGCTACACCTTC. The V and J genes are TRBV10-3 and TRBJ1-2, with TRBD1 as a possible D gene (5 bases). V shed 10 bases and J shed 3 bases, with 9 bases lying between them. From germline, CDR1 is ENHRY and CDR2 SYGVKD. CDR3 size: 11 residues.

Regarding this clone: The sample contains more than one DNA sequence encoding this CDR3. The gene calls are TRBV5-4 and TRBJ1-2; tentative D call: TRBD1 (6 bases). The CDR3 has 13 residues. Trimming stripped 5 bases from V and 8 bases from J, with 16 bases between. The germline V gene encodes CDR1 SGHNT and CDR2 YYREEE (reference sequence). Written as DNA, the CDR3 is TGTGCCAGCAGTACCCAGGGGTCGTTGGGCTACACCTTC. Translation gives CASSTQGSLGYTF.

A single count supports this clone. The V and J genes are TRBV28 and TRBJ2-7; 9 bases align to TRBD1. V lost 4 bases and J lost 3; bases outside the gene matches: 4. CDR1 and CDR2 from the germline V gene are MDHEN and SYDVKM. This CDR3 is 14 amino acids long. CDR3 bases: TGTGCCAGCAGTTCTGGGACAGGGCTCTACGAGCAGTACTTC. As protein: CASSSGTGLYEQYF.

The rearrangement uses TRBV7-2 and TRBJ1-2; D is possibly TRBD1 (6 bases). Germline assignment: CDR1 SGHTA and CDR2 FQGNSA. V lost 5 bases to trimming and J lost 8 bases, with 18 bases between them. The CDR3 has 14 amino acids. The CDR3 loop reads CASSRGGRRQGYTF. The CDR3 DNA sequence: TGTGCCAGCAGCAGGGGGGGCCGCCGCCAAGGCTACACCTTC. The full variable domain, its missing parts supplied by reference TRBV7-2 and TRBJ1-2, is GAGVSQSPSNKVTEKGKDVELRCDPISGHTALYWYRQSLGQGLEFLIYFQGNSAPDKSGLPSDRFSAERTGGSVSTLTIQRTQQEDSAVYLCASSRGGRRQGYTFGSGTRLTVV.

The table lists this clone with a count of one. The chain recombines TRBV5-4 with TRBJ2-6; 8 bases are shared with TRBD1. The CDR3 is 17 residues long. Germline CDR1 reads SGHNT; CDR2 reads YYREEE (reference sequence). The ends lost 2 bases at V and 4 bases at J; junction bases unmatched: 8. CDR3 protein: CASSFGQGSLGANVLTF. The CDR3, as DNA: TGTGCCAGCAGCTTCGGACAGGGTTCATTGGGGGCCAACGTCCTGACTTTC.

V is TRBV5-8 and J is TRBJ1-1; a possible D gene is TRBD1 (5 bases). This CDR3 is built from 14 residues. Trimming took 2 bases from V and 1 from J, leaving 9 bases between them. Germline values: CDR1 SGHTS, CDR2 YDEGEE. The CDR3 DNA is TGTGCCAGCAGCTTTCACCAGGGGAACACTGAAGCTTTCTTT. As protein: CASSFHQGNTEAFF.